This TCR beta chain was recovered during a study of blood T cell repertoires in COVID-19 (dated by TCRdb to about 2020). Background on the whole study: Samples covering the acute and convalescent phases of COVID-19 were provided by collaborators in the United States, Italy and Spain. The prospective study material was composed of cDNA or gDNA derived from T cells, B-cell-depleted T cells, or PBMCs. The dataset comprised deeply sampled blood TCRbeta repertoires from subjects exposed to, actively infected with, or recovered from COVID-19. The repertoires were released in a freely available public database meant as a resource for research on the immune response to SARS-CoV-2. Samples came from the ongoing ImmuneRACE study (first 160 participants) plus 1,254 subjects from 6 global collaborators. The sample metadata nearly always contained a de-identified subject ID, COVID-19 status, age in years and sex. Where HLA class I and class II types were available, the types were taken from metadata supplied by the sample provider, not from assay-based typing.

V lost 2 bases and J lost 0 bases; the stretch between them is 4 bases long. Based on the germline V gene, the CDR1 and CDR2 sequences are MGHRA and YSYEKL. From its cysteine to its phenylalanine, the CDR3 spans 13 amino acids. Only the CDR3 part of the read is kept: 39 bases, read in frame from the first base. The immunoSEQ Assay, a bias-controlled multiplex PCR, was used to amplify TCRbeta CDR3 regions from genomic DNA. The authors processed their data as follows. The number of nucleated cells in each sample was estimated from the amplification of reference gene primers within the assay. Sequence reads were collapsed and filtered to measure the absolute abundance of every unique TCRbeta CDR3 rearrangement. Productive Simpson clonality was computed per sample as the square root of Simpson's diversity index over productive rearrangements. TCRdb provides this immuneACCESS table in a form limited to in-frame rearrangements. Some clones are lacking; in checked studies, under half of them reflect an unresolved V gene, and why the rest are absent is not known. The D gene and trimming were derived from the DNA, and the V and J assignments and clone size from that table. The sample table contains around 110,000 clones; only one count was recorded for about nine tenths of them. About 1.9% of the sample is taken by the ten largest.

Each collaborating institution followed its own protocols to collect whole blood in K2EDTA tubes. For TCRbeta analysis, collaborator samples were shipped as frozen whole blood, as isolated PBMCs, or as DNA extracted from either sample type. In this sample, this clone turned up once. Its antigen has not been determined. Per-nucleotide qualities are absent, and no much larger clonotype sits a single base away. Overall study outcomes, separate from this receptor: Clinical and demographic metadata were provided uncurated, with the amount varying by source and participant.

The receptor was isolated from a human donor with active COVID-19. The donor label of this sample is uncertain. The sequenced material came from peripheral blood. The chain employs TRBV4-1 and TRBJ1-1, with no reliable assignment of the D segment. The CDR3 protein: CASSQQMNTEAFF. The DNA sequence follows: TGCGCCAGCAGCCAACAGATGAACACTGAAGCTTTCTTT.